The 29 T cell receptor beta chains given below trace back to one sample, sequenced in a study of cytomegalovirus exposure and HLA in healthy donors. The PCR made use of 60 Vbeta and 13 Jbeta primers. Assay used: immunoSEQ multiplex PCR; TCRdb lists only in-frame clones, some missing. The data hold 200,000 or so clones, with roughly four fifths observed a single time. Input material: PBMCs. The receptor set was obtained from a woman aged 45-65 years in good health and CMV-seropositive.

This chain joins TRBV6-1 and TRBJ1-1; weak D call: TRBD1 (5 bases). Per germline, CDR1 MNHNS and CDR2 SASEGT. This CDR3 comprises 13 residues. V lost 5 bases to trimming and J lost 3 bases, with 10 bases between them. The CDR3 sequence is CASSRSGDTEAFF. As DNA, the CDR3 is TGTGCCAGCAGTCGTTCGGGGGACACTGAAGCTTTCTTT.

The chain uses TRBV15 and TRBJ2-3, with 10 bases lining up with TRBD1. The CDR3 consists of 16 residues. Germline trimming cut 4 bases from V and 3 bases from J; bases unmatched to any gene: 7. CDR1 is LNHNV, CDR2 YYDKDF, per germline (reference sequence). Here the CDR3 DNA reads TGTGCCACCAGCAAAGGACCGGGACAGGGGACAGATACGCAGTATTTT. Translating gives CATSKGPGQGTDTQYF.

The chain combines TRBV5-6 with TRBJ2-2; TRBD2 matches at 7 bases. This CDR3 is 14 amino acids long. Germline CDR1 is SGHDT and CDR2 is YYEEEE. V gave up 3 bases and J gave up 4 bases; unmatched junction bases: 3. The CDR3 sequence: CASSSASGTGELFF. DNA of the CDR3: TGTGCCAGCAGCTCCGCTAGCGGCACCGGGGAGCTGTTTTTT.

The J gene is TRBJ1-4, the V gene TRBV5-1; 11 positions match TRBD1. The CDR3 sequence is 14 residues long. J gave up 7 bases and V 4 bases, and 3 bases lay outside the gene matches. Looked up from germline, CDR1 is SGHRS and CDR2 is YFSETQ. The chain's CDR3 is CASSPGTGGEKLFF. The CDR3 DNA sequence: TGCGCCAGCAGCCCCGGGACAGGGGGTGAAAAACTGTTTTTT.

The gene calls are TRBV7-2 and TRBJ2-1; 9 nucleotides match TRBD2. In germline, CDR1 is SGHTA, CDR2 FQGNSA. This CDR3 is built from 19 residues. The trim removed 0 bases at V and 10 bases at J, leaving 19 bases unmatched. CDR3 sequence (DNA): TGTGCCAGCAGCTTAGCGGCCCCACTCACGGTGCGGGGGGGTCACGAGCAGTTCTTC. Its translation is CASSLAAPLTVRGGHEQFF.

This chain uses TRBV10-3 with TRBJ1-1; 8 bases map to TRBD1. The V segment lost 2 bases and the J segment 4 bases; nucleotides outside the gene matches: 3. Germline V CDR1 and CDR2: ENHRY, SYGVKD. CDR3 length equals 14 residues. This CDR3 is CAISEDRGITEAFF. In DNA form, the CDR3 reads TGTGCCATCAGTGAGGACAGGGGAATCACTGAAGCTTTCTTT.

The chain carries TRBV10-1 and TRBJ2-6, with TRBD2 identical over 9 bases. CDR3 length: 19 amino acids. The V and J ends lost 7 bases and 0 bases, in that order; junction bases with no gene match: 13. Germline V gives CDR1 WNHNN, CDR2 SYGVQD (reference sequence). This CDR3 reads CASNLIAGDFNSGANVLTF. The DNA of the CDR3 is TGCGCCAGCAACCTAATAGCGGGGGACTTCAACTCTGGGGCCAACGTCCTGACTTTC.

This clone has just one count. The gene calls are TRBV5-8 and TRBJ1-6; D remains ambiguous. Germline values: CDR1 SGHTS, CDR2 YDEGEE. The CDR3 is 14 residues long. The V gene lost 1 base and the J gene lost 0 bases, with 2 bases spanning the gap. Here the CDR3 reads CASSLHSYNSPLHF. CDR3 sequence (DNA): TGTGCCAGCAGCTTGCACTCCTATAATTCACCCCTCCACTTT.

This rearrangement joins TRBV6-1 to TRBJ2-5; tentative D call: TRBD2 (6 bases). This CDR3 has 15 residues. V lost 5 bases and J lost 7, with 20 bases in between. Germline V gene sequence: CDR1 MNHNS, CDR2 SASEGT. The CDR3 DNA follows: TGTGCCAGCAGTCCTGGAGGGGCCACACGGAGGACCCAGTACTTC. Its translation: CASSPGGATRRTQYF.

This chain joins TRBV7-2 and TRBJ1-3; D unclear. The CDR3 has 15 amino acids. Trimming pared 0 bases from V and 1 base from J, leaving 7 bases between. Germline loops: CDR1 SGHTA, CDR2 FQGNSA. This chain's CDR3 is CASSLAVESGNTIYF. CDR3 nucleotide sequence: TGTGCCAGCAGCTTAGCGGTGGAGTCTGGAAACACCATATATTTT.

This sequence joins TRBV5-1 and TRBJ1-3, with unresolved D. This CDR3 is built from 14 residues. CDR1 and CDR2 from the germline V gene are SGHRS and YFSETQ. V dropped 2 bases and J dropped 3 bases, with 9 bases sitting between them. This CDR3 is CASSFGVGGNTIYF. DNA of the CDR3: TGCGCCAGCAGCTTCGGGGTTGGTGGAAACACCATATATTTT.

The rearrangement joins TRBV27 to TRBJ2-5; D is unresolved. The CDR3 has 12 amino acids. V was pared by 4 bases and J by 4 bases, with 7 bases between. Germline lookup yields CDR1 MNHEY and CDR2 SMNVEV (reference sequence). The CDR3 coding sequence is TGTGCCAGCAGTTCTACTCCAGAGACCCAGTACTTC. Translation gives CASSSTPETQYF.

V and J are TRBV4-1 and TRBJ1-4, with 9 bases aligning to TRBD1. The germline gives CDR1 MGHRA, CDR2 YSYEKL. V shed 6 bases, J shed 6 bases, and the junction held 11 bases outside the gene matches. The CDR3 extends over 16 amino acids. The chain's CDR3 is CASRQSTGGVDEKLFF. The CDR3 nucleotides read TGCGCCAGCAGGCAGAGTACAGGGGGCGTAGATGAAAAACTGTTTTTT.

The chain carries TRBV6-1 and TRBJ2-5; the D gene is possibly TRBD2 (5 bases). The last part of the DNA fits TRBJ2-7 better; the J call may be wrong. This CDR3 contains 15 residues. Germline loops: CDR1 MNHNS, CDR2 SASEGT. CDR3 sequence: CASSVLGGPSYEQYF. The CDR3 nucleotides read TGTGCCAGCAGTGTTCTGGGCGGGCCTTCCTACGAGCAGTACTTC.

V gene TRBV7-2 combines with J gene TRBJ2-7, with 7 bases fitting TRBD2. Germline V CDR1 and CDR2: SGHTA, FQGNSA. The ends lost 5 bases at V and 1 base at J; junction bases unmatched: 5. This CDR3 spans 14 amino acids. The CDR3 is CASSPLGGSYEQYF. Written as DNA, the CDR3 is TGTGCCAGCAGCCCTCTGGGGGGGTCCTACGAGCAGTACTTC.

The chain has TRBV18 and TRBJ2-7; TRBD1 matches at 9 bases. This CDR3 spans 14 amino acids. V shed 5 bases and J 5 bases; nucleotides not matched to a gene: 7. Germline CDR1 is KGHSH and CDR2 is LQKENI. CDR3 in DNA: TGTGCCAGCTCAGCCGGGACAGGGTTCGACGAGCAGTACTTC. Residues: CASSAGTGFDEQYF.

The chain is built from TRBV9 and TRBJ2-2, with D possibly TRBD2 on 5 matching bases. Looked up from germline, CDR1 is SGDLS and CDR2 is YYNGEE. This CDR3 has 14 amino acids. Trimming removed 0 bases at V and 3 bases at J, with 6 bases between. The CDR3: CASSVGRDTGELFF. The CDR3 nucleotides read TGTGCCAGCAGCGTAGGGCGGGACACCGGGGAGCTGTTTTTT.

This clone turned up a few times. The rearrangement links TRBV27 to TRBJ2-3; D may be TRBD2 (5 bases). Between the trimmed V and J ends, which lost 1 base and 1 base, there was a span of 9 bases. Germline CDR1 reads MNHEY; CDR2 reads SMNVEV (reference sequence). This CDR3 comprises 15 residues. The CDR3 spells CASSLLPGGTDTQYF. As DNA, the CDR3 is TGTGCCAGCAGTTTATTACCCGGGGGCACAGATACGCAGTATTTT.

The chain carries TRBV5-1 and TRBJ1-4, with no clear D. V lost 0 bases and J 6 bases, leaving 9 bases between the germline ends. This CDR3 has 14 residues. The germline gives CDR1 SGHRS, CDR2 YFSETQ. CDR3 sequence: CASSLERSDEKLFF. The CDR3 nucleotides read TGCGCCAGCAGCTTGGAAAGATCGGATGAAAAACTGTTTTTT.

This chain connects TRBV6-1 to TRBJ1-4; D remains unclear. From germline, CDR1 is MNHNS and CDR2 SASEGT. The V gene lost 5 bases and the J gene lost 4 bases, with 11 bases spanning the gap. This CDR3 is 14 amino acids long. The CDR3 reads CASSHRGSNEKLFF. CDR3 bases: TGTGCCAGCAGTCACCGTGGGAGTAATGAAAAACTGTTTTTT.

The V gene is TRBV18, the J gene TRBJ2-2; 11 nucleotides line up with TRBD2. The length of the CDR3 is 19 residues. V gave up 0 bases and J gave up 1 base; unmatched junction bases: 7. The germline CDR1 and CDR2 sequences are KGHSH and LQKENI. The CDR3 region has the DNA TGTGCCAGCTCACCACCTCGGACTAGCGGGCTTATGAACACCGGGGAGCTGTTTTTT. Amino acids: CASSPPRTSGLMNTGELFF.

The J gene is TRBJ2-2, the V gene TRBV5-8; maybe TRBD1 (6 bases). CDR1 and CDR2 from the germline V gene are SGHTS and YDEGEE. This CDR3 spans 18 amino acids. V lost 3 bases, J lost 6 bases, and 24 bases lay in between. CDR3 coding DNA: TGTGCCAGCAGCTCATGGGCCCCAGCAGGGGTTGGTGCCGGGGAGCTGTTTTTT. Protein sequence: CASSSWAPAGVGAGELFF. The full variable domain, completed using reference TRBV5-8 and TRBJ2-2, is EAGVTQSPTHLIKTRGQQATLRCSPISGHTSVYWYQQALGLGLQFLLWYDEGEERNRGNFPPRFSGRQFPNYSSELNVNALELEDSALYLCASSSWAPAGVGAGELFFGEGSRLTVL.

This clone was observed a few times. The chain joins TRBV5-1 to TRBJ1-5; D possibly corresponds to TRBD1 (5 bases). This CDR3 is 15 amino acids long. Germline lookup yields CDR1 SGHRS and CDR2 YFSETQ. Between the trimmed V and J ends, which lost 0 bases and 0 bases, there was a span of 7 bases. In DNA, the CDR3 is TGCGCCAGCAGCTTGGGGGGGGTTAGCAATCAGCCCCAGCATTTT. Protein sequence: CASSLGGVSNQPQHF. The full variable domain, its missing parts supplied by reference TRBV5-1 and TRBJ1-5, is KAGVTQTPRYLIKTRGQQVTLSCSPISGHRSVSWYQQTPGQGLQFLFEYFSETQRNKGNFPGRFSGRQFSNSRSEMNVSTLELGDSALYLCASSLGGVSNQPQHFGDGTRLSIL.

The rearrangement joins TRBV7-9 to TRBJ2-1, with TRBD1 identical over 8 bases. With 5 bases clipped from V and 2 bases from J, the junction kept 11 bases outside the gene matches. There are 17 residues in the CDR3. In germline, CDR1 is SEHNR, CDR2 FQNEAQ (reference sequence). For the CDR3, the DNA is TGTGCCAGCAGCGCTTCGACCCGGGACAGGACCTACAATGAGCAGTTCTTC. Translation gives CASSASTRDRTYNEQFF.

CDR3 region: CASSREGQETQYF. The CDR3 DNA reads as TGCGCCAGCAGCCGGGAAGGGCAAGAGACCCAGTACTTC. V is TRBV5-1 and J is TRBJ2-5; a possible D gene is TRBD2 (5 bases). From germline, CDR1 is SGHRS and CDR2 YFSETQ. The CDR3 runs to 13 residues. Trimming cost V 4 bases and J 2 bases, with 9 bases left between them.

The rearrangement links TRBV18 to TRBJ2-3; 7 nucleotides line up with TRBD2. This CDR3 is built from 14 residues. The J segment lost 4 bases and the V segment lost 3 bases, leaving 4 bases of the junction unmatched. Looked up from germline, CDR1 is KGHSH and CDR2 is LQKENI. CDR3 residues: CASSPGLEADTQYF. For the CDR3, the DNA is TGTGCCAGCTCACCCGGACTAGAGGCAGATACGCAGTATTTT.

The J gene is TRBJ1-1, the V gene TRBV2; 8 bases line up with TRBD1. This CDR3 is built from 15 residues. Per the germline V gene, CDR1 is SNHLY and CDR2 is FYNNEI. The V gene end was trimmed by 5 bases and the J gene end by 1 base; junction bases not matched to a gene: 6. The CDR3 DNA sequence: TGTGCCAGCAGTAGTCAGGGGGCAAGGAACACTGAAGCTTTCTTT. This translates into CASSSQGARNTEAFF.

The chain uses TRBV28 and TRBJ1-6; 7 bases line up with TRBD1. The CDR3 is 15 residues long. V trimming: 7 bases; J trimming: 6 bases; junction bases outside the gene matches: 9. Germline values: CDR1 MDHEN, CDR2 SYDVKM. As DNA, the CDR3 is TGTGCCAGCACCTTAAACAGGGGAGGTAATTCACCCCTCCACTTT. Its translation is CASTLNRGGNSPLHF.

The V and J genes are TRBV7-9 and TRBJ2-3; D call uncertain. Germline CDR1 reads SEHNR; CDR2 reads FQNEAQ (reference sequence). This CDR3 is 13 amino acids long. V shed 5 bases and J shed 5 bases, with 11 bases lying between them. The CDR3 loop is CASSVPSGDTQYF. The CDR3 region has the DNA TGTGCCAGCAGCGTACCCTCGGGAGATACGCAGTATTTT.